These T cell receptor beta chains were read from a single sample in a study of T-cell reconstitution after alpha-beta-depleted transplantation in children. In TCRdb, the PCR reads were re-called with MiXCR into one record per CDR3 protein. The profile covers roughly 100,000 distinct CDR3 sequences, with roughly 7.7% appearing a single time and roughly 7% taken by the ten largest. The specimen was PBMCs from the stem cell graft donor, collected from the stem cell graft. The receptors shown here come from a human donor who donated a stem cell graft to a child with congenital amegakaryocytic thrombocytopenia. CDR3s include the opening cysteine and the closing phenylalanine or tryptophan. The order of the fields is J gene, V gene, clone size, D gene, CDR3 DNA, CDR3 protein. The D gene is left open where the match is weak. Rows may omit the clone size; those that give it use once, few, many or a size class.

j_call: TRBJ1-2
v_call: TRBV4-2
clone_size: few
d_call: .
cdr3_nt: TGTGCCAGCAGCCAAGATTTCCAGGTTCTGGGCGGCTACACCTTC
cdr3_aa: CASSQDFQVLGGYTF

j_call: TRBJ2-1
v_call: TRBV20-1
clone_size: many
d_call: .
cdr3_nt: TGCAGTGCTAGGCCCCGGGGTGGACTATCTGAGCAGTTCTTC
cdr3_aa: CSARPRGGLSEQFF

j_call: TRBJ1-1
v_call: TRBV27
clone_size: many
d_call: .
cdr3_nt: TGTGCCAGCAGTTTTATCGGGGTTAACACTGAAGCTTTCTTT
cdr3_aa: CASSFIGVNTEAFF

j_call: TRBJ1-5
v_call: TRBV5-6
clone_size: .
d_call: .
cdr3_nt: TGTGCCAGCAGCCGTTTTGGGGGGGATAGCAATCAGCCCCAGCATTTT
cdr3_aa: CASSRFGGDSNQPQHF

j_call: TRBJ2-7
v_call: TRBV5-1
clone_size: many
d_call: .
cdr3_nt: TGCGCCAGCAGCTTGGGCCTGGTTATCTACGAGCAGTACTTC
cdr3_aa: CASSLGLVIYEQYF

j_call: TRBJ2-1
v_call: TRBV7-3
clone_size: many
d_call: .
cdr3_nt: TGTGCCAGCAGCTTAGCCGGACTCAAAAACAATGAGCAGTTCTTC
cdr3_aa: CASSLAGLKNNEQFF

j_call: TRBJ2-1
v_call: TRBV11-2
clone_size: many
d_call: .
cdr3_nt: TGTGCCAGCAGCTTCTTTCATGAGCAGTTCTTC
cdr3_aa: CASSFFHEQFF

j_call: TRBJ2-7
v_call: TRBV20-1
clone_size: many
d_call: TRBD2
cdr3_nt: TGCAGTGCTGGGACTAGCGGGTCCTACGAGCAGTACTTC
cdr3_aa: CSAGTSGSYEQYF

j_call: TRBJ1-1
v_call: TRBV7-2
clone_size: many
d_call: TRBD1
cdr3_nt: TGTGCCAGCAGCTTGGGACAGGGGTACACTGAAGCTTTCTTT
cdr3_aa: CASSLGQGYTEAFF

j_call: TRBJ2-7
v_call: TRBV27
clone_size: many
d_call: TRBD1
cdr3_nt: TGTGCCAGCAGTTCTCCGGGACAGGGTACCTACGAGCAGTACTTC
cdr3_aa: CASSSPGQGTYEQYF

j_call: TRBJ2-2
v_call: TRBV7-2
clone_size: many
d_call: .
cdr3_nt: TGTGCCAGCAGCTTCCGGGGGGCCGACGGGGAGCTGTTTTTT
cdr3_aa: CASSFRGADGELFF

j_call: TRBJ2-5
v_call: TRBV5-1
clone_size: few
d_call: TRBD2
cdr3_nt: TGCGCCAGCAGCGTGGGACTAGCCTCAGAGACCCAGTACTTC
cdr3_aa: CASSVGLASETQYF

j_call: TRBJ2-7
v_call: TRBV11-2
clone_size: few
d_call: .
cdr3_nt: TGTGCCAGCAGCTTATTCTCGGCCCAGTCCTACGAGCAGTACTTC
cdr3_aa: CASSLFSAQSYEQYF

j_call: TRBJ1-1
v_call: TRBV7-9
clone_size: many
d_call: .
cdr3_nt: TGTGCCAGCAGCTTAACGGCGAACACTGAAGCTTTCTTT
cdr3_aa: CASSLTANTEAFF

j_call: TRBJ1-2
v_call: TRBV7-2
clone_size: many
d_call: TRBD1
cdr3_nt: TGTGCCAGCAGTCAGTACAGGGGGCGCAACTATGGCTACACCTTC
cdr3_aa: CASSQYRGRNYGYTF

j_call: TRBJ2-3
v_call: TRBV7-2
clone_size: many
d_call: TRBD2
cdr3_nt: TGTGCCAGCAGCCCACTAGCGGGAGGTCCAGATACGCAGTATTTT
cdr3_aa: CASSPLAGGPDTQYF

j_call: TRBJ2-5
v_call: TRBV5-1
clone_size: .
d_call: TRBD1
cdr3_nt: TGCGCCAGCAGCTTGGGACAGGGGATACAAGAGACCCAGTACTTC
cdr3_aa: CASSLGQGIQETQYF

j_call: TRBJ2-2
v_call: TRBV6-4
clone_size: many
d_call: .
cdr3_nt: TGTGCCAGCAGTGACCACGAGGGCGGGGAGCTGTTTTTT
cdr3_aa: CASSDHEGGELFF

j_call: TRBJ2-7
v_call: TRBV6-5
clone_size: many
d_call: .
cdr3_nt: TGTGCCAGCCGGGGGACGCTTAGCTCCTACGAGCAGTACTTC
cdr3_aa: CASRGTLSSYEQYF

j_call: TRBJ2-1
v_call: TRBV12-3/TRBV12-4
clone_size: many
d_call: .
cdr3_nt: TGTGCCAGCAGTTTAGAGCGGTCTAATGAGCAGTTCTTC
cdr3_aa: CASSLERSNEQFF

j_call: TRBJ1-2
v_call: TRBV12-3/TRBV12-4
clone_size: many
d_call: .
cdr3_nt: TGTGCCAGCAGCTATACGACAGTTTGGGGCTACACCTTC
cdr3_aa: CASSYTTVWGYTF

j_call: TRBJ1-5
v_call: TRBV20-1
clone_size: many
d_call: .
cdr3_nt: TGCAGTGCTAGAGGGAGGCAGGGACAGCCCCAGCATTTT
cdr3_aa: CSARGRQGQPQHF

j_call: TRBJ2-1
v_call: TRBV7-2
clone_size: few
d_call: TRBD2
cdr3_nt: TGTGCCACGACTAGCGGGGGGAAAAATGAGCAGTTCTTC
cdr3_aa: CATTSGGKNEQFF

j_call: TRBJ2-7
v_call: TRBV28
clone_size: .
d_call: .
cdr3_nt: TGTGCCAGCAGATCCCGACCCAGGGGTTCCCTCGGGGGCGAGCAGTACTTC
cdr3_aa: CASRSRPRGSLGGEQYF

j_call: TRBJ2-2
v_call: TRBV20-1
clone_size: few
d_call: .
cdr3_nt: TGCAGTGCTAGCCCTGGGGGGCTCACCGGGGAGCTGTTTTTT
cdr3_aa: CSASPGGLTGELFF

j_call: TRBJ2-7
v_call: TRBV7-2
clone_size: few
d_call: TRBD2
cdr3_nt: TGTGCCAGCAGCTTAGGCCGTCTAGCGGGAGGGAGCGACGAGCAGTACTTC
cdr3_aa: CASSLGRLAGGSDEQYF

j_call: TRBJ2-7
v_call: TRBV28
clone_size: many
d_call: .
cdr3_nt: TGTGCCAGCAGTTCCCGACCCTCGGGGAGGGAGCAGTACTTC
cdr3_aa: CASSSRPSGREQYF

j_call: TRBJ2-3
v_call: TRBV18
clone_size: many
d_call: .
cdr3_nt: TGTGCCAGCTCACCCCCGATAGTGGGCACAGATACGCAGTATTTT
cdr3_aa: CASSPPIVGTDTQYF

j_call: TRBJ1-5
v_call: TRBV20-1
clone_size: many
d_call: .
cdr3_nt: TGCAGTGCTAGTCGGGACCCCCGAGATCAGCCCCAGCATTTT
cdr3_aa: CSASRDPRDQPQHF

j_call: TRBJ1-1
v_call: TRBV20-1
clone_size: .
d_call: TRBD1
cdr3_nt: TGCAGTGCTAGACAACCGGGACAGGGGAAGAACACTGAAGCTTTCTTT
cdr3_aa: CSARQPGQGKNTEAFF

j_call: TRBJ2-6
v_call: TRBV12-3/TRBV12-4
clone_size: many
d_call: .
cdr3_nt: TGTGCCAGTGGAGATAGCTCTGGGGCCAACGTCCTGACTTTC
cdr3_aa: CASGDSSGANVLTF

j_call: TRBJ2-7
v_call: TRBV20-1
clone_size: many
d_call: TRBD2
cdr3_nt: TGCAGCACCCAAGCGGGAAGGGACTACGAGCAGTACTTC
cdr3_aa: CSTQAGRDYEQYF

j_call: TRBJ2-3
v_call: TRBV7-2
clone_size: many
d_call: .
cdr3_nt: TGTGCCAGCACGAGAGGCACAGATACGCAGTATTTT
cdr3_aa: CASTRGTDTQYF

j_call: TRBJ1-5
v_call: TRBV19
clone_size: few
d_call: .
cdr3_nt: TGTGCCAGTAGTAAAGCAGGCAGCAATCAGCCCCAGCATTTT
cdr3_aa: CASSKAGSNQPQHF

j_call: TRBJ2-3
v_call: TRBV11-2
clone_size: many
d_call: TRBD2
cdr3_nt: TGTGCCAGCAGCCGAAAGGGACTAGCGGCTAGCACAGATACGCAGTATTTT
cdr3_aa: CASSRKGLAASTDTQYF

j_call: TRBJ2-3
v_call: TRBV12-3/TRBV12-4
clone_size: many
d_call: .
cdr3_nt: TGTGCCAGCAGTGCGACGGAGTCAGGCACAGATACGCAGTATTTT
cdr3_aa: CASSATESGTDTQYF

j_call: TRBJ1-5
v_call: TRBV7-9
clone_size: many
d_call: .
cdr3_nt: TGTGCCAGCAGCTTCGGCCGAGACCATCAGCCCCAGCATTTT
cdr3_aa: CASSFGRDHQPQHF

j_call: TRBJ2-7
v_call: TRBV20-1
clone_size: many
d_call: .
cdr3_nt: TGCAGTGCTAGACTTCTAGGGGCCTACGAGCAGTACTTC
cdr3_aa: CSARLLGAYEQYF

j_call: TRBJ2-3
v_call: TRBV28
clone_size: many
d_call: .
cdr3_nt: TGTGCCAGCACCCCGGGGGAGGGGGACACAGATACGCAGTATTTT
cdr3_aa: CASTPGEGDTDTQYF